Below, 26 T cell receptor beta chains from the same sample are listed, as sequenced in a study of blood T cell repertoires in COVID-19. The repertoire was sequenced with immunoSEQ multiplex PCR; TCRdb's copy has only in-frame clones and lacks some. The sample has 150,000 to 180,000 clones; about 90% are singletons. The specimen sequenced was peripheral blood. Receptors originate from a man aged 45-60 years with acute or convalescent COVID-19.

The gene calls are TRBV6-2 or TRBV6-3 and TRBJ2-7; D may be TRBD1 (6 bases). This CDR3 is built from 15 residues. Trimming pared 1 base from V and 3 bases from J, leaving 13 bases between. Per the germline V gene, CDR1 is MNHEY and CDR2 is SVGEGT. The CDR3 bases are TGTGCCAGCAGTTACTTGGGGGCAGGACTCTACGAGCAGTACTTC. Translated, it gives CASSYLGAGLYEQYF.

This rearrangement joins TRBV15 to TRBJ1-1; the D gene is possibly TRBD1 (6 bases). The germline CDR1 and CDR2 sequences are LNHNV and YYDKDF (reference sequence). Trimming left V 5 bases short and J 0 bases short, with 13 bases between. This CDR3 spans 15 amino acids. The CDR3, as DNA: TGTGCCACCAGCTCCTGGGACACTCTGAACACTGAAGCTTTCTTT. Its translation: CATSSWDTLNTEAFF.

J is TRBJ2-3 and V is TRBV7-2; TRBD2 is a possible D gene (5 bases). CDR1 SGHTA and CDR2 FQGNSA come from the germline V gene. The length of the CDR3 is 14 residues. Trimming shortened V by 5 bases and J by 7 bases, and 16 bases separated the two germline ends. CDR3: CASSPSGETYTQYF. The DNA for the CDR3 is TGTGCCAGCAGCCCAAGTGGGGAGACCTATACGCAGTATTTT.

The chain is built from TRBV6-2 or TRBV6-3 and TRBJ1-1; D may be TRBD1 (6 bases). This CDR3 contains 15 residues. The V end lost 2 bases, the J end lost 0 bases, and 10 bases lay between the germline ends. Germline V gene data show CDR1 as MNHEY and CDR2 as SVGEGT. The chain's CDR3 is CASSYPTGLNTEAFF. CDR3 nucleotide sequence: TGTGCCAGCAGTTACCCAACAGGGCTGAACACTGAAGCTTTCTTT.

The V and J genes are TRBV21-1 and TRBJ1-2; the table's D call, TRBD1, has no DNA check behind it. TRBV21-1 is an annotated pseudogene. The CDR3 runs 16 residues. The CDR3 sequence is CASRLGDRGANYGYTF. In DNA, the CDR3 is TGTGCCAGCCGTCTTGGGGACAGGGGGGCTAACTATGGCTACACCTTC.

The chain is built from TRBV10-3 and TRBJ2-7; 8 bases agree with TRBD2. Germline CDR1 is ENHRY and CDR2 is SYGVKD. J gave up 6 bases and V 5 bases, and 9 bases lay outside the gene matches. CDR3 length: 14 amino acids. CDR3 coding DNA: TGTGCCATCAGTTCCGGGACTAGTTCAAGCGAGCAGTACTTC. Protein product: CAISSGTSSSEQYF.

This chain connects TRBV28 to TRBJ1-3, with a tentative D call TRBD1 (5 bases). Germline V CDR1 and CDR2: MDHEN, SYDVKM. Trimming shortened V by 4 bases and J by 4 bases, and 11 bases separated the two germline ends. The CDR3 spans 14 residues. Here the CDR3 reads CASSYSRAGNTIYF. The CDR3 nucleotides are TGTGCCAGCAGTTACAGCAGGGCCGGAAACACCATATATTTT.

This sequence joins TRBV6-1 and TRBJ2-7, with a weak D call TRBD1 (6 bases). Trimming left V 1 base short and J 6 bases short, with 10 bases between. The germline V gene has CDR1 MNHNS and CDR2 SASEGT. This CDR3 contains 13 residues. DNA for the CDR3: TGTGCCAGCAGTGAAGTAAACAGGGTCGAGCAGTACTTC. Protein sequence: CASSEVNRVEQYF.

The rearrangement joins TRBV18 to TRBJ1-1, with D tentatively TRBD1 (6 bases). Trimming took 5 bases from V and 1 from J, leaving 14 bases between them. This CDR3 is 15 amino acids long. CDR1 and CDR2 from the germline V gene are KGHSH and LQKENI. The CDR3 DNA reads as TGTGCCAGCTCAAACGGGGGGCTTGGGAACACTGAAGCTTTCTTT. Translated: CASSNGGLGNTEAFF.

V and J are TRBV5-1 and TRBJ1-6; TRBD1 is a possible D gene (5 bases). CDR1 and CDR2 from the germline V gene are SGHRS and YFSETQ. The CDR3 contains 15 residues. V shed 0 bases and J shed 7 bases, with 11 bases lying between them. CDR3 DNA sequence: TGCGCCAGCAGCTTGGGTGGGGCCGAAAATTCACCCCTCCACTTT. Translation: CASSLGGAENSPLHF.

This chain connects TRBV4-1 to TRBJ2-2; 10 nucleotides line up with TRBD2. CDR1 and CDR2 (germline): MGHRA, YSYEKL. The CDR3 consists of 20 residues. The V gene end was trimmed by 4 bases and the J gene end by 4 bases; junction bases not matched to a gene: 18. CDR3 amino acids: CASSPPTGASGRRFTGELFF. Here the CDR3 DNA reads TGCGCCAGCAGCCCTCCCACAGGGGCTAGCGGGAGACGATTCACCGGGGAGCTGTTTTTT.

The V and J genes are TRBV5-6 and TRBJ2-1; 8 bases are a match to TRBD2. This CDR3 has 15 amino acids. With V trimmed by 5 bases and J by 4 bases, 8 bases remained unmatched. Germline V gene data show CDR1 as SGHDT and CDR2 as YYEEEE. The CDR3 spells CASRYGRASYNEQFF. CDR3 in DNA: TGTGCCAGCAGATACGGGAGGGCCAGTTACAATGAGCAGTTCTTC. The full variable domain, completed using reference TRBV5-6 and TRBJ2-1, is DAGVTQSPTHLIKTRGQQVTLRCSPKSGHDTVSWYQQALGQGPQFIFQYYEEEERQRGNFPDRFSGHQFPNYSSELNVNALLLGDSALYLCASRYGRASYNEQFFGPGTRLTVL.

This chain connects TRBV6-5 to TRBJ1-5, with TRBD1 identical over 10 bases. Germline V gene data show CDR1 as MNHEY and CDR2 as SVGAGI. Germline trimming cut 4 bases from V and 5 bases from J; bases unmatched to any gene: 8. The CDR3 consists of 16 residues. The CDR3 loop is CASSSTTGTGDQPQHF. The CDR3, as DNA: TGTGCCAGCAGTTCCACGACCGGGACAGGGGATCAGCCCCAGCATTTT.

This chain links TRBV13 with TRBJ1-2, with D hard to call. This CDR3 is 14 amino acids long. V lost 1 base and J 6 bases, leaving 12 bases between the germline ends. Germline CDR1 is PRHDT and CDR2 is FYEKMQ (reference sequence). DNA of the CDR3: TGTGCCAGCAGCTTAGAGGGCAGCGGGAATGGCTACACCTTC. It codes for CASSLEGSGNGYTF. Looking up the rest from reference TRBV13 and TRBJ1-2 gives the full variable domain: AAGVIQSPRHLIKEKRETATLKCYPIPRHDTVYWYQQGPGQDPQFLISFYEKMQSDKGSIPDRFSAQQFSDYHSELNMSSLELGDSALYFCASSLEGSGNGYTFGSGTRLTVV.

This rearrangement joins TRBV7-2 to TRBJ1-5, with 10 positions matching TRBD1. Germline assignment: CDR1 SGHTA and CDR2 FQGNSA. The CDR3 loop spans 15 amino acids. The V and J ends lost 5 bases and 3 bases, in that order; junction bases with no gene match: 4. CDR3 amino acids: CASSPGTGVNQPQHF. For the CDR3, the DNA is TGTGCCAGCAGCCCCGGGACAGGGGTCAATCAGCCCCAGCATTTT.

This clone has just a few counts. The chain uses TRBV7-9 and TRBJ2-2; tentative D call: TRBD1 (6 bases). The CDR3 has 15 amino acids. Trimming left V 4 bases short and J 7 bases short, with 16 bases between. CDR1 SEHNR and CDR2 FQNEAQ come from the germline V gene (reference sequence). The CDR3 sequence: CASSSRRKGDGELFF. Written as DNA, the CDR3 is TGTGCCAGCAGCTCACGAAGAAAGGGGGACGGGGAGCTGTTTTTT.

This clone was seen only a few times. V and J are TRBV19 and TRBJ1-3; D is perhaps TRBD1 (6 bases). This CDR3 has 16 residues. Looked up from germline, CDR1 is LNHDA and CDR2 is SQIVND (reference sequence). V gave up 7 bases and J gave up 9 bases, with 25 bases separating them. The CDR3 spells CASTAMTRGARGTIYF. CDR3 in DNA: TGTGCCAGTACCGCCATGACCCGGGGGGCACGGGGCACCATATATTTT.

The rearrangement uses TRBV5-1 and TRBJ2-3; D is undetermined. This CDR3 has 17 residues. CDR1 SGHRS and CDR2 YFSETQ come from the germline V gene. V was clipped by 0 bases and J by 2 bases, with 16 bases between them. The CDR3 loop reads CASSLALDSFSTDTQYF. DNA for the CDR3: TGCGCCAGCAGCTTGGCCCTAGACTCCTTTTCCACAGATACGCAGTATTTT.

The chain uses TRBV6-5 and TRBJ2-7; D might be TRBD2 (5 bases). V lost 10 bases to trimming and J lost 3 bases, with 7 bases between them. The CDR3 runs 10 residues. Germline CDR1 reads MNHEY; CDR2 reads SVGAGI. The CDR3 region has the DNA TGTGCCACCGACTACTACGAGCAGTACTTC. Translated, it gives CATDYYEQYF.

The chain combines TRBV7-9 with TRBJ1-5, with 9 bases aligning to TRBD1. Trimming removed 5 bases from V and 4 bases from J; junction bases left unmatched: 6. Germline values: CDR1 SEHNR, CDR2 FQNEAQ (reference sequence). The length of the CDR3 is 15 residues. The CDR3 loop is CASSPGQGRNQPQHF. CDR3 in DNA: TGTGCCAGCAGCCCCGGACAGGGGAGGAATCAGCCCCAGCATTTT.

The V gene is TRBV2, the J gene TRBJ2-1; 9 nucleotides line up with TRBD1. CDR3 length: 14 residues. V was pared by 2 bases and J by 9 bases, with 5 bases of the junction left unmatched. From germline, CDR1 is SNHLY and CDR2 FYNNEI. CDR3 DNA: TGTGCCAGCAGTGAATGGACAGGGGAGGGTGAGCAGTTCTTC. As protein: CASSEWTGEGEQFF. Looking up the rest from reference TRBV2 and TRBJ2-1 gives the full variable domain: EPEVTQTPSHQVTQMGQEVILRCVPISNHLYFYWYRQILGQKVEFLVSFYNNEISEKSEIFDDQFSVERPDGSNFTLKIRSTKLEDSAMYFCASSEWTGEGEQFFGPGTRLTVL.

The chain links TRBV5-6 to TRBJ1-2; D call uncertain. Germline V lookup: CDR1 SGHDT, CDR2 YYEEEE. V was shortened by 5 bases and J by 2 bases, with 7 bases between the two germline ends. The CDR3 is 12 amino acids. The CDR3 loop is CASRIQNYGYTF. The CDR3, as DNA: TGTGCCAGCAGGATACAAAACTATGGCTACACCTTC.

CDR3 nucleotides: TGTGCCAGCTCACCCCAGGGCCTTACCTACGAGCAGTACTTC. Translation gives CASSPQGLTYEQYF. V is TRBV18 and J is TRBJ2-7, with D perhaps matching TRBD1 (5 bases). The length of the CDR3 is 14 residues. V lost 3 bases, J lost 2 bases, and 11 bases lay in between. CDR1 is KGHSH, CDR2 LQKENI, per germline.

This clone was seen a single time. V and J are TRBV28 and TRBJ1-5; TRBD1 matches 10 bases. This CDR3 has 15 residues. Losses at the gene ends were 6 bases for V and 3 bases for J; bases not matched to a gene: 5. The V gene's germline CDR1 is MDHEN and CDR2 SYDVKM. The CDR3 sequence: CASSTTGGPNQPQHF. In DNA form, the CDR3 reads TGTGCCAGCAGCACGACAGGGGGCCCCAATCAGCCCCAGCATTTT. Filled out from reference TRBV28 and TRBJ1-5, the complete variable domain reads DVKVTQSSRYLVKRTGEKVFLECVQDMDHENMFWYRQDPGLGLRLIYFSYDVKMKEKGDIPEGYSVSREKKERFSLILESASTNQTSMYLCASSTTGGPNQPQHFGDGTRLSIL.

This clone has just one count. The chain has TRBV10-2 and TRBJ2-3, with 12 bases lining up with TRBD2. This CDR3 is 17 amino acids long. Losses at the gene ends were 4 bases for V and 2 bases for J; bases not matched to a gene: 7. Germline V gives CDR1 WSHSY, CDR2 SAAADI. CDR3: CASSGGPSGRATDTQYF. Written as DNA, the CDR3 is TGCGCCAGCAGTGGGGGCCCTAGCGGGAGGGCCACAGATACGCAGTATTTT.

As DNA, the CDR3 is TGTGCCAGCAGTGCGGGTGGGTCGGATGAAAAACTGTTTTTT. It specifies CASSAGGSDEKLFF. The chain uses TRBV7-2 and TRBJ1-4; no clear D. Germline values: CDR1 SGHTA, CDR2 FQGNSA. Trimming stripped 6 bases from V and 6 bases from J, with 14 bases between. The CDR3 covers 14 residues.